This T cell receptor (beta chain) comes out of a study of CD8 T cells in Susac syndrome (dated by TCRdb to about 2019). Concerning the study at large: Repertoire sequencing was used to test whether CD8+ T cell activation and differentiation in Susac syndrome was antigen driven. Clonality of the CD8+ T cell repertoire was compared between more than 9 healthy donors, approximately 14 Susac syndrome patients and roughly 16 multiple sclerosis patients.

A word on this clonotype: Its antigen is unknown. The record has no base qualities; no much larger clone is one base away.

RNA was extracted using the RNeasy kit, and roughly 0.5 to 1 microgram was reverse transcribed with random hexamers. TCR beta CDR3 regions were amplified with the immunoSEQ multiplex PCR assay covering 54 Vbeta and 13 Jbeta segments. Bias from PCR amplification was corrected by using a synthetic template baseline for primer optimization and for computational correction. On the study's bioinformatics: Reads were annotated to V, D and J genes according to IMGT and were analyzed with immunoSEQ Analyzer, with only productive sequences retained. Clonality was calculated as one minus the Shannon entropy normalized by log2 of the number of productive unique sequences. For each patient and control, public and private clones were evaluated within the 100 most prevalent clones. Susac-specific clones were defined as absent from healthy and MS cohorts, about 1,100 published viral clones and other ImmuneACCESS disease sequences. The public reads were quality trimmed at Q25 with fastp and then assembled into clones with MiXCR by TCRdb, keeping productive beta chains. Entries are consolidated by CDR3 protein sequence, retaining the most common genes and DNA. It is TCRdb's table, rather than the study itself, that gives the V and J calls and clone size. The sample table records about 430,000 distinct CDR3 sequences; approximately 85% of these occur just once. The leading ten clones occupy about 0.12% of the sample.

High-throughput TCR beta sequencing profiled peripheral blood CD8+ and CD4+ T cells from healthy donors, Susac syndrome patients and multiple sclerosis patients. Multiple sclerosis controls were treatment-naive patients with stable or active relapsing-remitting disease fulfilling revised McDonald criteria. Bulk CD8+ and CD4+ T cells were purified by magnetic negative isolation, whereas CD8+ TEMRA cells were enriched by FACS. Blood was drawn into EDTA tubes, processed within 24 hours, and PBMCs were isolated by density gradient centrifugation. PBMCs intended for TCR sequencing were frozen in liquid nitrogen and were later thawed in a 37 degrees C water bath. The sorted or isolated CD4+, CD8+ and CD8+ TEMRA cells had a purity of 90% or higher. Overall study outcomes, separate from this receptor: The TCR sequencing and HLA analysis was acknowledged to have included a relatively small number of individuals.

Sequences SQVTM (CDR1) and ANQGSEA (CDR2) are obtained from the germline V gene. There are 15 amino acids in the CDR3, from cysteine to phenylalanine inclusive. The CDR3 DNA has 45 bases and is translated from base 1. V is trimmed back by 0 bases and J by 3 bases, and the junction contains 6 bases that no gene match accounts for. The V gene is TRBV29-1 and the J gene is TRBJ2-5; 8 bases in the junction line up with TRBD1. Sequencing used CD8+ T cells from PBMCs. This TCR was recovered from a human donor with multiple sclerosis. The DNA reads TGCAGCGTTGAAGACCTCGACAGGGGAGAAGAGACCCAGTACTTC. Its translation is CSVEDLDRGEETQYF.